This TCR beta chain comes out of a study of blood T cell repertoires in COVID-19. Libraries were prepared by immunoSEQ multiplex PCR; TCRdb keeps only in-frame clonotypes and omits some of them. The sample yields approximately 250,000 clones, around 90% seen once. The germline V gene has CDR1 DFQATT and CDR2 SNEGSKA (reference sequence). V was shortened by 6 bases and J by 6 bases, with 12 bases between the two germline ends. CDR3 length: 11 amino acids. The chain couples TRBV20-1 to TRBJ2-7; weak D call: TRBD1 (5 bases). The receptor comes from a man aged 35-49 years who had been exposed to COVID-19. The sample taken for sequencing was PBMCs or T cells enriched from blood (not recorded which). The CDR3 nucleotides read TGCAGTGCAGCCACAGGTAGCGAGCAGTACTTC. Translating it yields CSAATGSEQYF.